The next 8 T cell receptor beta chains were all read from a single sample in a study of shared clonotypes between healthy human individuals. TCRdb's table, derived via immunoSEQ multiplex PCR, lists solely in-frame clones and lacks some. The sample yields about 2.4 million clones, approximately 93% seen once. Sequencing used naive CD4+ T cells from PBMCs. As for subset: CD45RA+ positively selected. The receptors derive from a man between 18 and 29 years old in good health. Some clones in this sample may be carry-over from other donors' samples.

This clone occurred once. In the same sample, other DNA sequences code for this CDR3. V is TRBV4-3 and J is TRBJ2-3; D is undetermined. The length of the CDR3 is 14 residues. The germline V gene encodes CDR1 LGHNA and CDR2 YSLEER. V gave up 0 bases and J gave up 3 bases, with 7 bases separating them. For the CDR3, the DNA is TGCGCCAGCAGCCAAGATACCAGGACAGATACGCAGTATTTT. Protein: CASSQDTRTDTQYF.

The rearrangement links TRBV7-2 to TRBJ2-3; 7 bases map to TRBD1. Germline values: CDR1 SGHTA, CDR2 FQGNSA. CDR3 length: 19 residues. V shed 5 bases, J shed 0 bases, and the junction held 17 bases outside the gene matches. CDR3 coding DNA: TGTGCCAGCAGCCGGAGAACGAAAGGGACAGCCATTAGCACAGATACGCAGTATTTT. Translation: CASSRRTKGTAISTDTQYF.

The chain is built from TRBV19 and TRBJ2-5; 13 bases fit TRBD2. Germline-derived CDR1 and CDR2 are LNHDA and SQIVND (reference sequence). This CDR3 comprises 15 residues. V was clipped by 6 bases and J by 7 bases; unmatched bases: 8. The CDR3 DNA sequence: TGTGCCAGTAGGCAACTAGCGGGAGGGCCGGGGACCCAGTACTTC. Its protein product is CASRQLAGGPGTQYF.

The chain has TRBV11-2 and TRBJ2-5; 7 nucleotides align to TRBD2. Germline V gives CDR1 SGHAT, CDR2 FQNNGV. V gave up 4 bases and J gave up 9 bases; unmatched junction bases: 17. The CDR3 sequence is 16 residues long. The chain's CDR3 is CASSSSGSSGLVAQYF. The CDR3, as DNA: TGTGCCAGCAGCTCCAGCGGGTCTAGCGGACTCGTGGCCCAGTACTTC.

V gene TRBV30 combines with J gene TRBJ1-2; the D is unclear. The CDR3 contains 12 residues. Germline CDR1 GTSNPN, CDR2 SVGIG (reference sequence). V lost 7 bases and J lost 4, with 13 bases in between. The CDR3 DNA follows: TGTGCCTCGGCTGGCGGACCCTATGGCTACACCTTC. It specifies CASAGGPYGYTF.

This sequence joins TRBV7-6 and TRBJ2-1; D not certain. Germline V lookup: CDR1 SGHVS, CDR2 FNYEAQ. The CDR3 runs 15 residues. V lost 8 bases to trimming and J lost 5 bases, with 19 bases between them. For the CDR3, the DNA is TGTGCCAGCCTACTTAGCCCTGGAAGGAACAATGAGCAGTTCTTC. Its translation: CASLLSPGRNNEQFF.

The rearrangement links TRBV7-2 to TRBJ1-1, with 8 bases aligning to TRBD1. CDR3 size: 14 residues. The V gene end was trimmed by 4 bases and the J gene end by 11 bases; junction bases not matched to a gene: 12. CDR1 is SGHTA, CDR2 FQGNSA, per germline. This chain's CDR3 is CASSSPTGQGKAFF. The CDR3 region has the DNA TGTGCCAGCAGCTCACCAACCGGACAGGGAAAGGCTTTCTTT.

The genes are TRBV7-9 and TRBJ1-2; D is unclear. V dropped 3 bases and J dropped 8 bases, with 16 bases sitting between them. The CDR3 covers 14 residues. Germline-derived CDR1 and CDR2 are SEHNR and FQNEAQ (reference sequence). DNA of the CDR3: TGTGCCAGCAGCTTCTCCGGGTCTTTTCTGGGCTACACCTTC. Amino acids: CASSFSGSFLGYTF.